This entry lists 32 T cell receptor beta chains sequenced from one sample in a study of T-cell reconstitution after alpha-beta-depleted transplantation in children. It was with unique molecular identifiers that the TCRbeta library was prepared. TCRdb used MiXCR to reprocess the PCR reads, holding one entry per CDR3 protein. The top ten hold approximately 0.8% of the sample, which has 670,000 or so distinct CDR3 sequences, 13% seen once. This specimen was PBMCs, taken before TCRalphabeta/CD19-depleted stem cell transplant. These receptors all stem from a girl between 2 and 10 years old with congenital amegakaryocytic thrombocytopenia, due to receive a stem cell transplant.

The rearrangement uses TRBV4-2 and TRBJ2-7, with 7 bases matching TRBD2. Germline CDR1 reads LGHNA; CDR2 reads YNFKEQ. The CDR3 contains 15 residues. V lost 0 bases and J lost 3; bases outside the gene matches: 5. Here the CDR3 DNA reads TGTGCCAGCAGCCAAGAGTCTGCGGGAGACTACGAGCAGTACTTC. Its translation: CASSQESAGDYEQYF.

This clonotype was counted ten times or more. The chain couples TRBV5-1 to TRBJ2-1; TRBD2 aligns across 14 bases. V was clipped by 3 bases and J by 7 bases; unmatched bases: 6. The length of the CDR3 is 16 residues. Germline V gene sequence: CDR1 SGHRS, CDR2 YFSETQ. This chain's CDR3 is CASSYRLAGGPNEQFF. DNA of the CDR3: TGCGCCAGCAGCTACAGACTAGCGGGAGGGCCGAATGAGCAGTTCTTC.

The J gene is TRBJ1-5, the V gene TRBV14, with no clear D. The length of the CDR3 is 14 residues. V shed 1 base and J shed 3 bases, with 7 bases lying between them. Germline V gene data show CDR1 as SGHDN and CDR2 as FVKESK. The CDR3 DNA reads TGTGCCAGCAGCCAAGGTCGGGACAATCAGCCCCAGCATTTT. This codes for CASSQGRDNQPQHF.

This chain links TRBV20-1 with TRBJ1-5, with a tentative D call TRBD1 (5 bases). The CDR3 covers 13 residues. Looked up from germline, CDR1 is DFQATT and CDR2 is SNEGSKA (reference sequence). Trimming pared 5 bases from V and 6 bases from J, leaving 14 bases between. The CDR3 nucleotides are TGCAGTGCTTCTCCAGGGTCGGGTCAGCCCCAGCATTTT. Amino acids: CSASPGSGQPQHF.

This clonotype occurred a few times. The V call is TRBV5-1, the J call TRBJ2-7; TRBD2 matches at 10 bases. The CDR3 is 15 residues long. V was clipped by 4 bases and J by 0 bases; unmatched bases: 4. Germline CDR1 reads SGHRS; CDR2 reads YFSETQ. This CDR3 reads CASSPIAGGSYEQYF. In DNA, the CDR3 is TGCGCCAGCAGCCCAATAGCGGGAGGCTCCTACGAGCAGTACTTC. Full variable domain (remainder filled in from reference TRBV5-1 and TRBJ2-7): KAGVTQTPRYLIKTRGQQVTLSCSPISGHRSVSWYQQTPGQGLQFLFEYFSETQRNKGNFPGRFSGRQFSNSRSEMNVSTLELGDSALYLCASSPIAGGSYEQYFGPGTRLTVT.

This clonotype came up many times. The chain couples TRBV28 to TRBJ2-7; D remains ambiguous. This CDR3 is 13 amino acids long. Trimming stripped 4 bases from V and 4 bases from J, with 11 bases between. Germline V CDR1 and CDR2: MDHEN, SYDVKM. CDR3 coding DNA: TGTGCCAGCAGTTCCCAAGATGGATACGAGCAGTACTTC. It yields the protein CASSSQDGYEQYF.

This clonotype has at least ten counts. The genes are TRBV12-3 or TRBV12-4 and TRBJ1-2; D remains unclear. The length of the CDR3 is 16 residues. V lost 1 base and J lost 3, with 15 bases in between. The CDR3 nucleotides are TGTGCCAGCAGTTTAGTATCATGGCCCCCAGACTATGGCTACACCTTC. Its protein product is CASSLVSWPPDYGYTF.

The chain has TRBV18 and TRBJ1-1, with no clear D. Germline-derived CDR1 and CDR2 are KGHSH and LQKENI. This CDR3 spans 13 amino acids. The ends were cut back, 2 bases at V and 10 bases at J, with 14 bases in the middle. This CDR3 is CASSPSQTTGAFF. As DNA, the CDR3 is TGTGCCAGCTCACCAAGTCAAACCACCGGAGCTTTCTTT.

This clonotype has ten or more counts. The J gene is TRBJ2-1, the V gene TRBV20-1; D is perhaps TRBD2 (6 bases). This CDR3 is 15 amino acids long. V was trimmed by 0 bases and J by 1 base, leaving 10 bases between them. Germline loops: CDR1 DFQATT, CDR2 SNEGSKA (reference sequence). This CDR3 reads CSAREGAGSYNEQFF. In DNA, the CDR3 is TGCAGTGCTAGAGAGGGCGCGGGATCCTACAATGAGCAGTTCTTC.

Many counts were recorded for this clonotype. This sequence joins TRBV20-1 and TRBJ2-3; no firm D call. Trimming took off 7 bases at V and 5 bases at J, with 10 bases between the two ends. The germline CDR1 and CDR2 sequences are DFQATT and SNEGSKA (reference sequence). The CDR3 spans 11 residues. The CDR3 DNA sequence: TGCAGTGAGACGCTGGGAGATACGCAGTATTTT. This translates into CSETLGDTQYF.

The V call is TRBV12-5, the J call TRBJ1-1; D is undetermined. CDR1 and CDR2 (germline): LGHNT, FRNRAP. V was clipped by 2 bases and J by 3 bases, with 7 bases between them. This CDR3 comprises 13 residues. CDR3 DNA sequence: TGTGCTAGTGGTTTGCCCAGATACACTGAAGCTTTCTTT. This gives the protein CASGLPRYTEAFF. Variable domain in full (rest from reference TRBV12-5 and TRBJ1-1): DARVTQTPRHKVTEMGQEVTMRCQPILGHNTVFWYRQTMMQGLELLAYFRNRAPLDDSGMPKDRFSAEMPDATLATLKIQPSEPRDSAVYFCASGLPRYTEAFFGQGTRLTVV.

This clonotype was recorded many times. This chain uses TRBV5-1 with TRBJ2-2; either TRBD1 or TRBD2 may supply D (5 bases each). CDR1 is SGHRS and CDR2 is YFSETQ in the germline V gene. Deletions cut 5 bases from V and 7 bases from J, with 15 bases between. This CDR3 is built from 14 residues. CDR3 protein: CASRPGTGGGELFF. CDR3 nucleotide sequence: TGCGCCAGCAGACCCGGGACCGGCGGCGGGGAGCTGTTTTTT.

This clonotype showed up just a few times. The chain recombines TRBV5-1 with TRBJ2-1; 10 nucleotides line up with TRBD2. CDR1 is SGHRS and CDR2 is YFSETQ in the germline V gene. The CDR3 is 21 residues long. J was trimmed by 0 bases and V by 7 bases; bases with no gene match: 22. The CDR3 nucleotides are TGCGCCAGCCACAAGGGCCCCACTAGCGGGGATAGAAAGAGCTCCTACAATGAGCAGTTCTTC. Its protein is CASHKGPTSGDRKSSYNEQFF.

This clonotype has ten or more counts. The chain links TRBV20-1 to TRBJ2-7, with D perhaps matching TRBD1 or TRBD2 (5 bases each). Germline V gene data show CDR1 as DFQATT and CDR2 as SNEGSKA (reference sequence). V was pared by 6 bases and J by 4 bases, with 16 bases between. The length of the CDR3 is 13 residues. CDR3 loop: CSANGGGGYEQYF. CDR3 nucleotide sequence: TGCAGTGCAAACGGAGGTGGGGGATACGAGCAGTACTTC.

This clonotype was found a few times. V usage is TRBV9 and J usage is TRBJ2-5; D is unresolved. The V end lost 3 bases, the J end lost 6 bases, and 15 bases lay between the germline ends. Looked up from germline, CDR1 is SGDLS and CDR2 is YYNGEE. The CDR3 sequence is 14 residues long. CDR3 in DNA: TGTGCCAGCAGCGCCGATGGGCTAGTTAAGACCCAGTACTTC. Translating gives CASSADGLVKTQYF.

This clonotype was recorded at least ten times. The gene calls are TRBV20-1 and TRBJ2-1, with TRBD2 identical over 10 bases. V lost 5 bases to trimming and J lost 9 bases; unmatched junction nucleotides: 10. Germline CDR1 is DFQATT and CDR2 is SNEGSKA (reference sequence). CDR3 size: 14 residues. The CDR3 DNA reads TGCAGTGCTTACAGGCTAGCGGGAGCAGGTGAGCAGTTCTTC. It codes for CSAYRLAGAGEQFF.

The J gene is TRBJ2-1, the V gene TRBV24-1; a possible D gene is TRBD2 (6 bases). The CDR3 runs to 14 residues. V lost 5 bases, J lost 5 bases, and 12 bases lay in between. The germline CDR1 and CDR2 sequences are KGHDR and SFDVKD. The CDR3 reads CATSGSGEDNEQFF. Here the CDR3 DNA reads TGTGCCACCAGTGGCTCGGGAGAGGACAATGAGCAGTTCTTC.

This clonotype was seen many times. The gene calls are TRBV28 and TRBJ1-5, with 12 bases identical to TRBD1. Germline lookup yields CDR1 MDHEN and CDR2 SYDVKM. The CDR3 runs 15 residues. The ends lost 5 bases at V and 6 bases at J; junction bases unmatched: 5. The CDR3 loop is CASSPRGQGAQPQHF. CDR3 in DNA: TGTGCCAGCAGTCCCCGGGGACAGGGGGCTCAGCCCCAGCATTTT.

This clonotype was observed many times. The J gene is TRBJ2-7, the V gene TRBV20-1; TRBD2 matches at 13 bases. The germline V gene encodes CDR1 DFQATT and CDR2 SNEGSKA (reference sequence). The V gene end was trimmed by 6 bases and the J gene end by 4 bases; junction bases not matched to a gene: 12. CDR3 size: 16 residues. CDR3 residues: CSARTSGSSSLYEQYF. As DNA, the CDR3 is TGCAGTGCACGGACTAGCGGGAGTTCGAGTCTGTACGAGCAGTACTTC.

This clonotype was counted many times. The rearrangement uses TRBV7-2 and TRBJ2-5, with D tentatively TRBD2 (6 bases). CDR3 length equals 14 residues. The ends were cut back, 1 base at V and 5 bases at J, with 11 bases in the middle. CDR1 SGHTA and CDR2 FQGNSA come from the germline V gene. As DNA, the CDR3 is TGTGCCAGCAGCTTAGTACTAGCTATGGAGACCCAGTACTTC. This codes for CASSLVLAMETQYF.

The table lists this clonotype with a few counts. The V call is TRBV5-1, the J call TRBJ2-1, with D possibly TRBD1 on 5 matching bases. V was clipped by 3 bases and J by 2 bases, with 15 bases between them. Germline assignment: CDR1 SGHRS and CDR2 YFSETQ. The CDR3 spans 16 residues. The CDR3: CASSWKGHPTYNEQFF. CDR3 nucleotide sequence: TGCGCCAGCAGCTGGAAGGGGCACCCTACCTACAATGAGCAGTTCTTC.

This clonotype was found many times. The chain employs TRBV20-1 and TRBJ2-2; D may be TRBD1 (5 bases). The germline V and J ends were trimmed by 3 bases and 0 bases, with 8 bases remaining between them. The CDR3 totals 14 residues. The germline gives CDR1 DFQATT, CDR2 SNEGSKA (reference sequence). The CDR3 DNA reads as TGCAGTGCTAGCAGGGCGGCGAACACCGGGGAGCTGTTTTTT. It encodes CSASRAANTGELFF.

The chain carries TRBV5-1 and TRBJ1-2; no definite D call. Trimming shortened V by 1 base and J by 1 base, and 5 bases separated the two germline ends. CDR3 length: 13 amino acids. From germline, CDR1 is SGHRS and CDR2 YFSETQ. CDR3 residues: CASSLIDNYGYTF. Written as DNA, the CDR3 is TGCGCCAGCAGCTTGATAGATAACTATGGCTACACCTTC.

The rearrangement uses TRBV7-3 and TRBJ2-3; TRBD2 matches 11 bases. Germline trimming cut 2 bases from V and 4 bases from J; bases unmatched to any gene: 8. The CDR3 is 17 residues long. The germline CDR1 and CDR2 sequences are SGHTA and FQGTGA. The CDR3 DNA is TGTGCCAGCAGCTTATCTGGGACTAGCGGTTCTGCAGATACGCAGTATTTT. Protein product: CASSLSGTSGSADTQYF.

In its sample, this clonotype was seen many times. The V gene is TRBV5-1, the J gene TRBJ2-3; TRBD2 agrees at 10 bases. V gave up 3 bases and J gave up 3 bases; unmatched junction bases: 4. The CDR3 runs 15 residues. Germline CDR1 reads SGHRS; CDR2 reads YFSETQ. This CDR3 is CASSSLAGVTDTQYF. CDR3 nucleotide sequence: TGCGCCAGCAGCTCCCTAGCGGGAGTAACAGATACGCAGTATTTT. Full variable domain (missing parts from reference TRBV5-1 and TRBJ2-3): KAGVTQTPRYLIKTRGQQVTLSCSPISGHRSVSWYQQTPGQGLQFLFEYFSETQRNKGNFPGRFSGRQFSNSRSEMNVSTLELGDSALYLCASSSLAGVTDTQYFGPGTRLTVL.

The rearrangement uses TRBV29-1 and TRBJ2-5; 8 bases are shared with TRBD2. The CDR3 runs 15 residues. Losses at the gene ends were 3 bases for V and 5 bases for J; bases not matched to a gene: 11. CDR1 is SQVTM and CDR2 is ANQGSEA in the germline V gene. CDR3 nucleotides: TGCAGCGTTGAGCTAGCGGGTTGGGAAGGGGAGACCCAGTACTTC. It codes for CSVELAGWEGETQYF. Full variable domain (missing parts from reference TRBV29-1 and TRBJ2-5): SAVISQKPSRDICQRGTSLTIQCQVDSQVTMMFWYRQQPGQSLTLIATANQGSEATYESGFVIDKFPISRPNLTFSTLTVSNMSPEDSSIYLCSVELAGWEGETQYFGPGTRLLVL.

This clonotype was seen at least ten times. In DNA form, the CDR3 reads TGTGCCAGCAGTTTATACTTTTGGGAAGCGGGAACCTCCTACGAGCAGTACTTC. This encodes CASSLYFWEAGTSYEQYF. The chain combines TRBV28 with TRBJ2-7, with TRBD2 matching over 7 bases. There are 18 residues in the CDR3. Germline V lookup: CDR1 MDHEN, CDR2 SYDVKM. Losses at the gene ends were 1 base for V and 0 bases for J; bases not matched to a gene: 12.

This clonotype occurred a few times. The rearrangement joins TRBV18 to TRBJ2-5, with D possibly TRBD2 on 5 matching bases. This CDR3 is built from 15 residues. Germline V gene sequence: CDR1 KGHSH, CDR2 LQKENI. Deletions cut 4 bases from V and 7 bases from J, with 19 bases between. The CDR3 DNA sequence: TGTGCCAGCTCACTTTCCGGGATTTGGCCCGGGACCCAGTACTTC. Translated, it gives CASSLSGIWPGTQYF. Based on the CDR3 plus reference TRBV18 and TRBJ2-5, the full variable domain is NAGVMQNPRHLVRRRGQEARLRCSPMKGHSHVYWYRQLPEEGLKFMVYLQKENIIDESGMPKERFSAEFPKEGPSILRIQQVVRGDSAAYFCASSLSGIWPGTQYFGPGTRLLVL.

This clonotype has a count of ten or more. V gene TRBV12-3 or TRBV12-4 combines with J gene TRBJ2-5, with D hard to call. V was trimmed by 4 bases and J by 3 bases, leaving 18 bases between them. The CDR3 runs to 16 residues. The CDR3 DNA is TGTGCCAGCAGTTCCCCATTAGCCCCACTCGAAGAGACCCAGTACTTC. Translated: CASSSPLAPLEETQYF.

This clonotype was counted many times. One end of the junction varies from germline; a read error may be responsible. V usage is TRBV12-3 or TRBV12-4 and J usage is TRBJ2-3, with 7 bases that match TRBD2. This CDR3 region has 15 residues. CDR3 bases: TGTGCCAGCAGTTCCTCCGGGACTACCACATATACGCAGTATTTT. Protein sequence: CASSSSGTTTYTQYF.

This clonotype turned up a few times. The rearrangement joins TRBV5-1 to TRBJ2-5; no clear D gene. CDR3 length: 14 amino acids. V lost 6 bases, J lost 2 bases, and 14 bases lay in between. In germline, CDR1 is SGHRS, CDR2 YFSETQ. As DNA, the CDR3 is TGCGCCAGCACCGCGTTGGTCGGGCAAGAGACCCAGTACTTC. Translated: CASTALVGQETQYF.

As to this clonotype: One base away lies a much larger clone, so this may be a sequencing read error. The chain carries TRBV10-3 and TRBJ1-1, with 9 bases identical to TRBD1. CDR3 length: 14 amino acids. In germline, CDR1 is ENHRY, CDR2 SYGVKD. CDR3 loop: CDISEGQGNTEAFF. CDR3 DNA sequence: TGTGACATCAGTGAGGGACAGGGGAACACTGAAGCTTTCTTT.